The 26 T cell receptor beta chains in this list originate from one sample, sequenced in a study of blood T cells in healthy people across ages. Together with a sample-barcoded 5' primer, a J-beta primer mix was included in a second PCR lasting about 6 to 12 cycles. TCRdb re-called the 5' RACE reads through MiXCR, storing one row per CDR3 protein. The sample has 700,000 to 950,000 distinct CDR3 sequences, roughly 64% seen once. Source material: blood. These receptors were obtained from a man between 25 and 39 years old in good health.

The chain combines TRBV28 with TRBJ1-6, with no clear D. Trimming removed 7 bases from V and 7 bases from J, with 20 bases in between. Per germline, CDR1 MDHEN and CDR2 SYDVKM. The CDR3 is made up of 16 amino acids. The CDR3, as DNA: TGTGCCAGCATAGGATTTTCGGTAGTAGGCAATTCACCCCTCCACTTT. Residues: CASIGFSVVGNSPLHF.

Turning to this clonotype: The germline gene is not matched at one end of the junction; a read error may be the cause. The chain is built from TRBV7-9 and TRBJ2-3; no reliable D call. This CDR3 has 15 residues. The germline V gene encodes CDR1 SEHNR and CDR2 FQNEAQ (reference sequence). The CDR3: CASSSRLEVAETQYF. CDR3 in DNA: TGTGCCAGCAGCTCCAGATTGGAAGTGGCAGAGACGCAGTATTTT.

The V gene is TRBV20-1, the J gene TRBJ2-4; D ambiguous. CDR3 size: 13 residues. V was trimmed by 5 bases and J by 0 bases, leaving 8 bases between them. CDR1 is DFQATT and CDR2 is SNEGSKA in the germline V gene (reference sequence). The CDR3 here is CSALQVAKNIQYF. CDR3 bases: TGCAGTGCTCTTCAAGTAGCCAAAAACATTCAGTACTTC.

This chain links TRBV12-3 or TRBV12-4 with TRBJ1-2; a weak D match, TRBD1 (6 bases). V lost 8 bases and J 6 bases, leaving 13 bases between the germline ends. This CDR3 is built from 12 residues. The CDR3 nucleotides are TGTGCCAGCGGCCCCGGGGGCCATGGCTACACCTTC. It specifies CASGPGGHGYTF.

The CDR3 DNA is TGTGCCAGCAGCCAAGAGACAGGGCCTGGGGGGGACAATGAGCAGTTCTTC. Translation gives CASSQETGPGGDNEQFF. The J gene is TRBJ2-1, the V gene TRBV3-1; D possibly uses TRBD1 or TRBD2 (7 bases each). CDR1 is LGHDT and CDR2 is YNNKEL in the germline V gene (reference sequence). V shed 0 bases and J shed 5 bases, with 17 bases lying between them. CDR3 length: 17 amino acids.

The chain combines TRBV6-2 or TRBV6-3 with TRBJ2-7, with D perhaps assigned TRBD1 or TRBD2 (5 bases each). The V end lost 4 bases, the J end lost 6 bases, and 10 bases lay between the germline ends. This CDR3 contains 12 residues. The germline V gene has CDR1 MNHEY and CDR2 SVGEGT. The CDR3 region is CASSFWGSEQYF. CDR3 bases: TGTGCCAGCAGTTTCTGGGGGAGCGAGCAGTACTTC.

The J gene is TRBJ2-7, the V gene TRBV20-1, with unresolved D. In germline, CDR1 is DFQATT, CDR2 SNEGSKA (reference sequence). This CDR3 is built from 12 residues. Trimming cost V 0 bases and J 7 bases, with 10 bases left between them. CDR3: CSARDRSGEQYF. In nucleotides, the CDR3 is TGCAGTGCTAGAGACCGGTCGGGTGAGCAGTACTTC.

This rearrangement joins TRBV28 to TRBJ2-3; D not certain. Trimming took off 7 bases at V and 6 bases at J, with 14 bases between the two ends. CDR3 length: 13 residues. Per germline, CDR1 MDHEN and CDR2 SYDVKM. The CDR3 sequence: CASNSGGRDTQYF. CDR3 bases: TGTGCCAGCAACTCGGGCGGCCGCGATACGCAGTATTTT.

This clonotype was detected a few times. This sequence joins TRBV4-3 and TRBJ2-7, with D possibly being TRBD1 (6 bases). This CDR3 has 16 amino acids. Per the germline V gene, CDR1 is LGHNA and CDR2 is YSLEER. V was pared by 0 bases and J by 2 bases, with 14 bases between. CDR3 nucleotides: TGCGCCAGCAGCCAAGACTGGATGACAGGTACCTACGAGCAGTACTTC. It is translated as CASSQDWMTGTYEQYF.

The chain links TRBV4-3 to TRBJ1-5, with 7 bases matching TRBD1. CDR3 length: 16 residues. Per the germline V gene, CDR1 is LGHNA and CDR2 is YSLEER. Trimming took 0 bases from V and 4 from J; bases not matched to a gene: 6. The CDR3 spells CASSQDRTGSNQPQHF. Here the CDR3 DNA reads TGCGCCAGCAGCCAAGATCGGACAGGCAGTAATCAGCCCCAGCATTTT.

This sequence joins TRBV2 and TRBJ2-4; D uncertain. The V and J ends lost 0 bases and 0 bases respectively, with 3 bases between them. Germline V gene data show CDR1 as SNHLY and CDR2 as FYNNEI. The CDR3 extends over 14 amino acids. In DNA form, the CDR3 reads TGTGCCAGCAGTGAAGCGGAAGCCAAAAACATTCAGTACTTC. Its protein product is CASSEAEAKNIQYF.

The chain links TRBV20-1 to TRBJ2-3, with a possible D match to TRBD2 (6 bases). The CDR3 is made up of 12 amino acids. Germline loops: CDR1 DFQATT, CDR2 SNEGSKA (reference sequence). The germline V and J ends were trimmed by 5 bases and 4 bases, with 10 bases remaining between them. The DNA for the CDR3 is TGCAGTGCTGTGACGGGGGCAGATACGCAGTATTTT. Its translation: CSAVTGADTQYF.

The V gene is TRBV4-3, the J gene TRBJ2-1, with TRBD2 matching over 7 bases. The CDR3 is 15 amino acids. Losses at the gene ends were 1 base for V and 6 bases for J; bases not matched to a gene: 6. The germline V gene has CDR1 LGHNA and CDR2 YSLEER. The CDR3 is CASSQGPSGINEQFF. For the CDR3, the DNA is TGCGCCAGCAGCCAAGGTCCTAGCGGAATCAATGAGCAGTTCTTC.

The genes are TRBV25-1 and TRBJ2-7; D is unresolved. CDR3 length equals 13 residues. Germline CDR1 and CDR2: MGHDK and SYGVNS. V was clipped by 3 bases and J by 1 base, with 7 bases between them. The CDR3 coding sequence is TGTGCCAGCAGTGACGGTAATTCCTACGAGCAGTACTTC. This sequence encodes CASSDGNSYEQYF.

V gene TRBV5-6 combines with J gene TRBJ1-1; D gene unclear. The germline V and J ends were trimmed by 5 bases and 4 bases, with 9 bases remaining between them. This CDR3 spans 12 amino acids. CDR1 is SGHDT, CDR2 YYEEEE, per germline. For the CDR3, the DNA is TGTGCCAGCAGTTTTAGGTTCACTGAAGCTTTCTTT. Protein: CASSFRFTEAFF.

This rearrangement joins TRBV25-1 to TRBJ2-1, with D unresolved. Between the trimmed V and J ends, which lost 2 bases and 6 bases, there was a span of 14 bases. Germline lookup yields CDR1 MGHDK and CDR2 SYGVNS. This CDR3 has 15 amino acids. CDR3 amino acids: CASSEPGQRSNEQFF. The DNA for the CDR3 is TGTGCCAGCAGTGAACCGGGTCAACGTTCCAATGAGCAGTTCTTC.

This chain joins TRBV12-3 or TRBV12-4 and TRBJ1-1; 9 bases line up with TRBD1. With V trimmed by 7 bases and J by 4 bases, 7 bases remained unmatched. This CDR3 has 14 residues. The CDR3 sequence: CASKRQGGSTEAFF. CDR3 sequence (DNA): TGTGCCAGCAAGCGACAGGGGGGGTCCACTGAAGCTTTCTTT.

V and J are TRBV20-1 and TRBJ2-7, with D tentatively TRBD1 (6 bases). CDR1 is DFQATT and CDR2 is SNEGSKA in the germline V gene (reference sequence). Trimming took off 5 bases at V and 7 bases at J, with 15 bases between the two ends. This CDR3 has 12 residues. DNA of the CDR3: TGCAGTGCTCTCCGCAGGGGTCGGGAGCAGTACTTC. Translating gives CSALRRGREQYF.

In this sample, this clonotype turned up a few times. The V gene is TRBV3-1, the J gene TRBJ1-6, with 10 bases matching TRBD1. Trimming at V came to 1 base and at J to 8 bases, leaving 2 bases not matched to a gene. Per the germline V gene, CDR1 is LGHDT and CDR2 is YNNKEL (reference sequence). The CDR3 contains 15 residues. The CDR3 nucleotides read TGTGCCAGCAGCCAAGGAGGGACAGGGGATTCACCCCTCCACTTT. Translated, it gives CASSQGGTGDSPLHF.

This CDR3 reads CASRRVGEQFF. The CDR3 DNA is TGTGCCAGCAGAAGAGTGGGTGAGCAGTTCTTC. The rearrangement joins TRBV28 to TRBJ2-1; no definite D call. The CDR3 sequence is 11 residues long. The germline V and J ends were trimmed by 6 bases and 9 bases, with 9 bases remaining between them. Germline loops: CDR1 MDHEN, CDR2 SYDVKM.

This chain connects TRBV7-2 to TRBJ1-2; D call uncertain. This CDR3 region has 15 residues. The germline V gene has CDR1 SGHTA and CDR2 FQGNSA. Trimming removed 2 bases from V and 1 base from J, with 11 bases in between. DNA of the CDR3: TGTGCCAGCAGCTTATCGGGTGGGCTTAACTATGGCTACACCTTC. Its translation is CASSLSGGLNYGYTF.

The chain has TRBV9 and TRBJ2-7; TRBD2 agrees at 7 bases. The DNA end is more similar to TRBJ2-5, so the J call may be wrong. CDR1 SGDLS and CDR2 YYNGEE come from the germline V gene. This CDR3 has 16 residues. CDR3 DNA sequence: TGTGCCAGCGGCCCTGGGACTACTAACCGTGGGGAGACCCAGTACTTC. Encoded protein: CASGPGTTNRGETQYF.

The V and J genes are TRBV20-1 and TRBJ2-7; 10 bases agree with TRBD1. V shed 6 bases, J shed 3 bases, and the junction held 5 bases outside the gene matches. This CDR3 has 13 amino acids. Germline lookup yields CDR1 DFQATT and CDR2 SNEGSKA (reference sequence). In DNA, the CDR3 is TGCAGTGCGTCCGGGACAGGGGTCTACGAGCAGTACTTC. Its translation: CSASGTGVYEQYF.

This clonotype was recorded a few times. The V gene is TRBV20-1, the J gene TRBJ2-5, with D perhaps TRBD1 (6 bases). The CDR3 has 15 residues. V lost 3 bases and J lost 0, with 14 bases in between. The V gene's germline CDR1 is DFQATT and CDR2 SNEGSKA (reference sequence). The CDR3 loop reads CSARVARGYQETQYF. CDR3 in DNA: TGCAGTGCTAGGGTGGCCAGGGGTTACCAAGAGACCCAGTACTTC.

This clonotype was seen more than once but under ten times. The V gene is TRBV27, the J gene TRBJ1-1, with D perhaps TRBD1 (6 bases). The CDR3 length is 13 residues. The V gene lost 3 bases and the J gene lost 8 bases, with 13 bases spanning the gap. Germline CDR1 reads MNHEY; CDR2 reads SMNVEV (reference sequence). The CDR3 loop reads CASSFGQIGEAFF. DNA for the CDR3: TGTGCCAGCAGTTTCGGACAGATCGGCGAAGCTTTCTTT.

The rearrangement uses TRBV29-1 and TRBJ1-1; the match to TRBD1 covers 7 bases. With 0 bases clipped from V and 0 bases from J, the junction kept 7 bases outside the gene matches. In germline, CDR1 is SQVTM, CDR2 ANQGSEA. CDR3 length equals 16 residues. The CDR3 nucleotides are TGCAGCGTTGAAGATCGCCAGGGGGGTATGAACACTGAAGCTTTCTTT. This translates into CSVEDRQGGMNTEAFF.